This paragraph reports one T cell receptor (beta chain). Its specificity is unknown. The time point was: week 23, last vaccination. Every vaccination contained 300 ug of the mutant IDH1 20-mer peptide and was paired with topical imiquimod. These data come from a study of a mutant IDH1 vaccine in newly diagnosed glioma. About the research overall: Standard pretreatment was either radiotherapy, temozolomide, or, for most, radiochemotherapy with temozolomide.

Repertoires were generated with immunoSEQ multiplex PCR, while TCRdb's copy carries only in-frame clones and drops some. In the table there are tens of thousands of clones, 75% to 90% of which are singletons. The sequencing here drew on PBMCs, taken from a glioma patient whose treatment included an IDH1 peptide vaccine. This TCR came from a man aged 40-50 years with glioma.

CDR3 DNA: TGTGCCAGCAGCTTAGTGAATCCGGGATCGGGCACTGAAGCTTTCTTT. It translates to CASSLVNPGSGTEAFF. V and J are TRBV7-8 and TRBJ1-1; D remains unclear. CDR3 size: 16 residues. V gave up 1 base and J gave up 4 bases, with 16 bases separating them. Germline values: CDR1 SGHVS, CDR2 FQNEAQ.